A single T cell receptor beta chain is shown here with its context. The antigen remains undetermined. A much larger clone is a single base away; this may be a read error. This entry belongs to a study of identical twins. General study points: Out-of-frame sharing of TCR alpha in monozygotic twins was underestimated by models.

The germline V and J ends were trimmed by 0 bases and 0 bases, with 7 bases remaining between them. This CDR3 is 15 amino acids long. In germline, CDR1 is SGHRS, CDR2 YFSETQ. TCRdb re-called the 5' RACE reads through MiXCR, storing one row per CDR3 protein. The sample has roughly 720,000 distinct CDR3 sequences; around a sixth are singletons. The sample was also reused in another study, on T cells expressing NK-cell markers. That source adds: Investigators obtained TCR beta repertoires from sorted CD3+CD56+NKG2C+, CD3+CD56+NKG2C- and CD3+CD56-NKG2C+ T cells. In several donors, dominant clonotypes made up 28.3-60.1% of CD3+CD56-NKG2C+ cells. Expanded clones of NKG2C+ T cells had an unclear HCMV specificity.

The TCR sequence derives from a woman younger than 35 in good health. The chain carries TRBV5-1 and TRBJ2-1; D remains unclear. Sequenced: PBMCs. CDR3 region: CASSLAKSSYNEQFF. CDR3 nucleotide sequence: TGCGCCAGCAGCTTGGCCAAGAGCTCCTACAATGAGCAGTTCTTC.